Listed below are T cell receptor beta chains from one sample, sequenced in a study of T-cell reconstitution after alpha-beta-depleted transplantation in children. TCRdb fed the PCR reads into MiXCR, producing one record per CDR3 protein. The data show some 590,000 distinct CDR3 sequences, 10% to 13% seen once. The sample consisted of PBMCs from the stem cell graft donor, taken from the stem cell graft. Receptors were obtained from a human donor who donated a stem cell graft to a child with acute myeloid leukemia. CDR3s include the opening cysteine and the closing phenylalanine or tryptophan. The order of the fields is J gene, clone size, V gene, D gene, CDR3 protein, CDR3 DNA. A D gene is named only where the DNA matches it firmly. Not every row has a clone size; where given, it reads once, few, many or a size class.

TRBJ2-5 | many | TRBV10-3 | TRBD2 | CATFSGTETQYF | TGTGCCACCTTTAGCGGGACAGAGACCCAGTACTTC
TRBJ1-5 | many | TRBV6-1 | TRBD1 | CASSAGTGGNQPQHF | TGTGCCAGCAGTGCCGGGACAGGGGGCAATCAGCCCCAGCATTTT
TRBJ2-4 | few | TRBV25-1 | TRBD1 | CASSAFGQGAPDIQYF | TGTGCCAGCAGTGCATTTGGACAGGGGGCCCCGGACATTCAGTACTTC
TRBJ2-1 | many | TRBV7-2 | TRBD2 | CASRNEGLAAYNEQFF | TGTGCCAGCAGGAATGAGGGACTAGCGGCATACAATGAGCAGTTCTTC
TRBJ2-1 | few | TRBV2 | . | CASSVRSYNEQFF | TGTGCCAGCAGTGTTCGGTCATACAATGAGCAGTTCTTC
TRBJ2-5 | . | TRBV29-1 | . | CSVVVSETQYF | TGCAGCGTTGTCGTCTCGGAGACCCAGTACTTC
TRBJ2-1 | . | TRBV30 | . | CAWSAFAVSSYNEQFF | TGTGCCTGGAGTGCATTCGCGGTAAGCTCCTACAATGAGCAGTTCTTC
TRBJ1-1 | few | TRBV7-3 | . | CASSLITGLNTEAFF | TGTGCCAGCAGCTTAATAACGGGCCTGAACACTGAAGCTTTCTTT
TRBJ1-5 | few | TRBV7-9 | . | CASSSDSGSNQPQHF | TGTGCCAGCAGCTCGGACAGTGGGAGCAATCAGCCCCAGCATTTT
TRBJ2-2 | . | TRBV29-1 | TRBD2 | CSVRKGLAISTGELFF | TGCAGCGTTCGGAAGGGACTAGCGATATCCACCGGGGAGCTGTTTTTT
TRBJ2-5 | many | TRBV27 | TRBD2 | CASTRSSGRTETQYF | TGTGCCAGCACACGATCTAGCGGGAGAACAGAGACCCAGTACTTC